The 21 T cell receptor beta chains presented below share a single source sample, sequenced in a study of neurological immune-mediated disorders. One entry per CDR3 protein, called by TCRdb with MiXCR from the 5' RACE reads. Seen here are approximately 70,000 distinct CDR3 sequences, around 3.9% observed once, and the top ten hold 1% to 1.5%. Sequencing input: PBMCs. These receptors all come from a man aged 30 to 39 with multiple sclerosis.

This clonotype was observed many times. The chain recombines TRBV20-1 with TRBJ1-5, with D unclear. CDR1 and CDR2 (germline): DFQATT, SNEGSKA (reference sequence). The CDR3 contains 15 residues. The CDR3 protein is CFCCTWGIGNQPQHF. DNA for the CDR3: TGCTTCTGCTGCACCTGGGGTATCGGCAATCAGCCCCAGCATTTT.

There are many counts of this clonotype. J is TRBJ2-7 and V is TRBV6-2 or TRBV6-3; D not certain. Germline values: CDR1 MNHEY, CDR2 SVGEGT. The V end lost 3 bases, the J end lost 2 bases, and 5 bases lay between the germline ends. The length of the CDR3 is 12 residues. The CDR3 loop is CASSYSPYEQYF. As DNA, the CDR3 is TGTGCCAGCAGTTATAGCCCCTACGAGCAGTACTTC.

Remarks on this clonotype: The junction departs from the called germline gene at one end, perhaps through a read error. The genes are TRBV12-3 or TRBV12-4 and TRBJ2-1; TRBD2 might be the D (5 bases). The CDR3 covers 12 residues. The CDR3 sequence: CVSTTRDNEQFF. Written as DNA, the CDR3 is TGTGTCAGCACTACGAGGGACAATGAGCAGTTCTTC.

The table lists this clonotype with many counts. The rearrangement uses TRBV7-6 and TRBJ2-3, with D perhaps matching TRBD1 (6 bases). The CDR3 covers 15 residues. V lost 5 bases and J 2 bases, leaving 14 bases between the germline ends. In germline, CDR1 is SGHVS, CDR2 FNYEAQ. CDR3 loop: CASSQTGFITDTQYF. DNA of the CDR3: TGTGCCAGCAGCCAAACAGGGTTTATCACAGATACGCAGTATTTT.

There are many counts of this clonotype. The genes are TRBV5-1 and TRBJ2-7, with 13 bases that match TRBD2. Trimming at V came to 4 bases and at J to 4 bases, leaving 8 bases not matched to a gene. Germline V lookup: CDR1 SGHRS, CDR2 YFSETQ. The CDR3 totals 16 residues. The CDR3: CASSSRGLAGSYEQYF. DNA of the CDR3: TGCGCCAGCAGCAGCCGGGGACTAGCGGGGTCGTACGAGCAGTACTTC.

By share, this clonotype ranks as medium-sized. The J gene is TRBJ1-1, the V gene TRBV5-1; D is unclear. Germline lookup yields CDR1 SGHRS and CDR2 YFSETQ. The CDR3 runs to 13 residues. V shed 4 bases and J shed 1 base, with 8 bases lying between them. The CDR3 loop reads CASSENQNTEAFF. The CDR3 region has the DNA TGCGCCAGCAGCGAAAACCAGAACACTGAAGCTTTCTTT.

There are many counts of this clonotype. V is TRBV5-1 and J is TRBJ1-6, with D uncertain. The V gene lost 2 bases and the J gene lost 5 bases, with 11 bases spanning the gap. The germline V gene encodes CDR1 SGHRS and CDR2 YFSETQ. The CDR3 covers 15 residues. DNA for the CDR3: TGCGCCAGCAGCTTAACCGACACGGATAATTCACCCCTCCACTTT. It yields the protein CASSLTDTDNSPLHF. Complete variable domain (other parts from reference TRBV5-1 and TRBJ1-6): KAGVTQTPRYLIKTRGQQVTLSCSPISGHRSVSWYQQTPGQGLQFLFEYFSETQRNKGNFPGRFSGRQFSNSRSEMNVSTLELGDSALYLCASSLTDTDNSPLHFGNGTRLTVT.

This clonotype was seen ten or more times. This rearrangement joins TRBV20-1 to TRBJ2-7, with 10 positions matching TRBD1. J gave up 4 bases and V 5 bases, and 2 bases lay outside the gene matches. Germline CDR1 and CDR2: DFQATT and SNEGSKA (reference sequence). The CDR3 contains 12 residues. The CDR3 protein is CSAGDRGYEQYF. The CDR3 nucleotides are TGCAGTGCTGGGGACAGGGGATACGAGCAGTACTTC.

This clonotype showed up many times. The V gene is TRBV9, the J gene TRBJ2-1, with D perhaps matching TRBD1 or TRBD2 (5 bases each). Germline V gene data show CDR1 as SGDLS and CDR2 as YYNGEE. V lost 3 bases and J 4 bases, leaving 8 bases between the germline ends. This CDR3 is 13 amino acids long. The CDR3 coding sequence is TGTGCCAGCAGCGGGGGGAAGTACAATGAGCAGTTCTTC. Its protein is CASSGGKYNEQFF.

This clonotype has ten or more counts. The genes are TRBV4-1 and TRBJ2-7; D gene unclear. The V end lost 0 bases, the J end lost 5 bases, and 14 bases lay between the germline ends. CDR1 and CDR2 (germline): MGHRA, YSYEKL. This CDR3 has 15 amino acids. DNA for the CDR3: TGCGCCAGCAGCCAAGATGGAAGGTATGGGGACGAGCAGTACTTC. This gives the protein CASSQDGRYGDEQYF.

This clonotype was detected many times. This sequence joins TRBV12-3 or TRBV12-4 and TRBJ2-3, with 10 bases that match TRBD1. This CDR3 region has 14 residues. The ends lost 5 bases at V and 2 bases at J; junction bases unmatched: 1. CDR3 DNA: TGTGCCAGCAGTCGACAGGGGGCCACAGATACGCAGTATTTT. This codes for CASSRQGATDTQYF.

This clonotype was observed at least ten times. The V and J genes are TRBV6-5 and TRBJ2-3, with D possibly TRBD2 on 7 matching bases. CDR1 and CDR2 (germline): MNHEY, SVGAGI. This CDR3 has 14 amino acids. Trimming took 2 bases from V and 4 from J, leaving 10 bases between them. CDR3 loop: CASSYGRGPDTQYF. The DNA for the CDR3 is TGTGCCAGCAGTTACGGGCGGGGGCCAGATACGCAGTATTTT.

In this sample, this clonotype turned up a few times. The chain recombines TRBV5-1 with TRBJ2-5, with TRBD2 matching 8 bases. Trimming cost V 0 bases and J 0 bases; bases outside gene matches: 1. The CDR3 sequence is 15 residues long. Looked up from germline, CDR1 is SGHRS and CDR2 is YFSETQ. CDR3 in amino acids: CASSLGTSNQETQYF. For the CDR3, the DNA is TGCGCCAGCAGCTTGGGGACTAGCAACCAAGAGACCCAGTACTTC. The complete variable domain, with remaining parts taken from reference TRBV5-1 and TRBJ2-5, reads KAGVTQTPRYLIKTRGQQVTLSCSPISGHRSVSWYQQTPGQGLQFLFEYFSETQRNKGNFPGRFSGRQFSNSRSEMNVSTLELGDSALYLCASSLGTSNQETQYFGPGTRLLVL.

The chain recombines TRBV7-3 with TRBJ2-6; D gene unclear. Germline assignment: CDR1 SGHTA and CDR2 FQGTGA. The CDR3 spans 15 residues. Trimming shortened V by 5 bases and J by 0 bases, and 8 bases separated the two germline ends. The CDR3 reads CASSPEGSGANVLTF. CDR3 nucleotides: TGTGCCAGCAGCCCTGAAGGCTCTGGGGCCAACGTCCTGACTTTC. Filled out from reference TRBV7-3 and TRBJ2-6, the complete variable domain reads GAGVSQTPSNKVTEKGKYVELRCDPISGHTALYWYRQSLGQGPEFLIYFQGTGAADDSGLPNDRFFAVRPEGSVSTLKIQRTERGDSAVYLCASSPEGSGANVLTFGAGSRLTVL.

This clonotype was counted at least ten times. The chain recombines TRBV4-1 with TRBJ2-1, with 9 bases lining up with TRBD2. The ends lost 1 base at V and 8 bases at J; junction bases unmatched: 3. The CDR3 totals 14 residues. Per the germline V gene, CDR1 is MGHRA and CDR2 is YSYEKL. CDR3 amino acids: CASSQVERGDEQFF. CDR3 sequence (DNA): TGCGCCAGCAGCCAAGTAGAGCGGGGGGATGAGCAGTTCTTC.

Ten or more counts support this clonotype. The rearrangement joins TRBV7-9 to TRBJ2-5, with D unclear. Trimming removed 5 bases from V and 1 base from J, with 14 bases in between. Germline V CDR1 and CDR2: SEHNR, FQNEAQ (reference sequence). The CDR3 is 15 residues long. CDR3 bases: TGTGCCAGCAGCCGCCCCACTACTATCCAAGAGACCCAGTACTTC. This gives the protein CASSRPTTIQETQYF.

This clonotype has a count of ten or more. This chain links TRBV3-1 with TRBJ1-2, with D unclear. CDR3 size: 13 residues. CDR1 and CDR2 (germline): LGHDT, YNNKEL (reference sequence). V was cut by 4 bases and J by 4 bases, with 10 bases left in between. The CDR3 is CASSLDGVYGYTF. CDR3 nucleotides: TGTGCCAGCAGCCTAGACGGAGTCTATGGCTACACCTTC.

This clonotype was seen ten or more times. The V gene is TRBV6-1, the J gene TRBJ1-1; 7 bases agree with TRBD1. Germline CDR1 MNHNS, CDR2 SASEGT. The CDR3 has 12 amino acids. V lost 5 bases, J lost 11 bases, and 8 bases stayed unmatched. The CDR3 DNA follows: TGTGCCAGCAGTTGGGCTACAGGGGAGGCTTTCTTT. This sequence encodes CASSWATGEAFF.

This clonotype was detected ten times or more. The chain employs TRBV11-1 and TRBJ2-5; no clear D gene. V lost 5 bases and J 5 bases, leaving 12 bases between the germline ends. Germline CDR1 is SGHAT and CDR2 is FQDESV (reference sequence). There are 13 residues in the CDR3. This chain's CDR3 is CASSPRFGETQYF. DNA for the CDR3: TGTGCCAGCAGCCCACGGTTTGGGGAGACCCAGTACTTC.

This clonotype was seen ten or more times. This chain links TRBV10-3 with TRBJ1-1; 8 nucleotides line up with TRBD1. With 6 bases clipped from V and 0 bases from J, the junction kept 9 bases outside the gene matches. CDR3 size: 16 residues. Germline loops: CDR1 ENHRY, CDR2 SYGVKD. The CDR3 protein is CAIRGWTGLVNTEAFF. CDR3 nucleotides: TGTGCCATCAGGGGGTGGACAGGGCTGGTGAACACTGAAGCTTTCTTT.

Ten or more counts support this clonotype. This chain uses TRBV19 with TRBJ1-2; weak D call: TRBD1 (6 bases). The CDR3 length is 15 residues. From germline, CDR1 is LNHDA and CDR2 SQIVND (reference sequence). V was pared by 5 bases and J by 1 base, with 14 bases between. The CDR3 sequence is CASSLTRGSNYGYTF. For the CDR3, the DNA is TGTGCCAGTAGTCTTACGAGGGGGAGTAACTATGGCTACACCTTC.